This is a list of T cell receptor beta chains from one sample in a study of cytomegalovirus exposure and HLA in healthy donors. Profiled with immunoSEQ multiplex PCR; TCRdb holds only in-frame clones, not every one. The sample contains approximately 120,000 clones, 81% of which appear only once. Sequencing was performed on PBMCs. The receptors originated from a young woman in good health and CMV-seronegative. CDR3s include the opening cysteine and the closing phenylalanine or tryptophan. The D gene is left open where the match is weak. Size is omitted from some rows. Given values are once, few, many or a class for expanded clones.

TGTGCCAGTAGTTCGGGACTAGCGGGAGTGACCTACGAGCGGTACTTC,CASSSGLAGVTYERYF,TRBD2,TRBJ2-7,TRBV19,NA
TGTGCCAGCACCCCCGGGACAGGGGGCCGGAACACTGAAGCTTTCTTT,CASTPGTGGRNTEAFF,TRBD1,TRBJ1-1,TRBV5-4,NA
TGTGCCTGGGGGGGGGCGGTAGGGGACCACTCTGGAAACACCATATATTTT,CAWGGAVGDHSGNTIYF,NA,TRBJ1-3,TRBV30,few
TGTGCCAGCAGATCCGGGACTAATCAGCCCCAGCATTTT,CASRSGTNQPQHF,NA,TRBJ1-5,TRBV6-5,NA
TGTGCCAGCAGTGCCCGACTAGCGGGAGCGAGCGGGGAGCTGTTTTTT,CASSARLAGASGELFF,TRBD2,TRBJ2-2,TRBV6-4,NA
TGTGCCAGTAGTATGGGCGGGAGACGAAACTCCTACAATGAGCAGTTCTTC,CASSMGGRRNSYNEQFF,TRBD2,TRBJ2-1,TRBV19,NA
TGTGCCAGCAGTGAACTCGCCAGGGACGAGCAGTACTTC,CASSELARDEQYF,NA,TRBJ2-7,TRBV25-1,NA
TGTGCCAGTAGTATAGGAAGCGGGAGTGGATCAGATACGCAGTATTTT,CASSIGSGSGSDTQYF,TRBD2,TRBJ2-3,TRBV19,NA
TGCAGCGTTTTCCAGTACGAGCAGTACTTC,CSVFQYEQYF,NA,TRBJ2-7,TRBV29-1,NA
TGTGCCAGCAGTGATACGCGGGGGAGCAAAGAGACCCAGTACTTC,CASSDTRGSKETQYF,TRBD2,TRBJ2-5,TRBV2,NA
TGTGCCAGCAGCCCAGGAGGGCCCTTCCAGTTCTTC,CASSPGGPFQFF,NA,TRBJ2-1,TRBV7-9,few
TGTGCCAGCAGCCCAGACGGAGGGAGGGCTCAAAACGAGCAGTACTTC,CASSPDGGRAQNEQYF,TRBD2,TRBJ2-7,TRBV9,NA
TGTGCCAGCAGTGAAGTCTTGACTCACGGCTACACCTTC,CASSEVLTHGYTF,NA,TRBJ1-2,TRBV6-5,NA
TGCGCCAGCAGCCAAGGACTAGCGGGACCCCAAGAGACCCAGTACTTC,CASSQGLAGPQETQYF,TRBD2,TRBJ2-5,TRBV5-1,NA
TGTGCCAGCAGTTTCGGGGGGTCCCAGCCCCAGCATTTT,CASSFGGSQPQHF,NA,TRBJ1-5,TRBV27,NA
TGCAGTGCAGCGGGACATCACTTC,CSAAGHHF,NA,TRBJ1-2,TRBV20-1,few
TGCGCCAGCAGCTTTATGTGGGAGATCGTGGGCACAGATACGCAGTATTTT,CASSFMWEIVGTDTQYF,NA,TRBJ2-3,TRBV5-1,once
TGTGCCAGCAGTTATTTTGGGGAGACTGAAGCTTTCTTT,CASSYFGETEAFF,NA,TRBJ1-1,TRBV6-5,NA
TGTGCCAGCAGTGAGGGACTAGCGGGGTCGTTCCGGCAGTACTTC,CASSEGLAGSFRQYF,TRBD2,TRBJ2-5,TRBV6-1,NA
TGTGCCAGCAGAGAGGGCATGGGTGTTGCCTATGGCTACACCTTC,CASREGMGVAYGYTF,NA,TRBJ1-2,TRBV9,NA
TGTGCCAGCACCGCCTCGCTAGGAAATACGCAGTATTTT,CASTASLGNTQYF,NA,TRBJ2-3,TRBV7-6,NA
TGTGCCTGGAGTAGAGACAGGGCAATTTTTGAAGAGACCCAGTACTTC,CAWSRDRAIFEETQYF,TRBD1,TRBJ2-5,TRBV30,NA
TGTGCCAGCAGTGAGAGCCCTAGCGGGGACTACAATGAGCAGTTCTTC,CASSESPSGDYNEQFF,TRBD2,TRBJ2-1,TRBV6-1,once
TGTGCCAGCAGCCAATTGGGACAAAGCTCCTACAATGAGCAGTTCTTC,CASSQLGQSSYNEQFF,NA,TRBJ2-1,TRBV4-2,NA
TGTGCCAGTAGTGCTAGCGGATACGAGCAGTACTTC,CASSASGYEQYF,TRBD2,TRBJ2-7,TRBV19,NA
TGTGCCAGCAGGAGGAGCGGGGGGGCCTACAATGAGCAGTTCTTC,CASRRSGGAYNEQFF,TRBD2,TRBJ2-1,TRBV6-1,NA
TGTGCCAGCAGCTTGGGGTTCGGGACAGGGGGCAAGTACACTGAAGCTTTCTTT,CASSLGFGTGGKYTEAFF,TRBD1,TRBJ1-1,TRBV11-2,NA
TGTGCCAGCCGGGACTCCTTAGCCTACGAGCAGTACTTC,CASRDSLAYEQYF,NA,TRBJ2-7,TRBV7-9,NA
TGCGCCAGCAGCCGAGGCGGATACTACGAGCAGTACTTC,CASSRGGYYEQYF,NA,TRBJ2-7,TRBV5-1,NA
TGTGCCAGCAGTGAACTATTCGGGCTGGAGGCCACGCAGTATTTT,CASSELFGLEATQYF,NA,TRBJ2-3,TRBV25-1,few
TGTGCCAGCAGCAGACGGGGGAATAATTCACCCCTCCACTTT,CASSRRGNNSPLHF,NA,TRBJ1-6,TRBV6-6,NA
TGTGCCAGCAGCGTAGCGGAGTGGCAGCCCCAGCATTTT,CASSVAEWQPQHF,NA,TRBJ1-5,TRBV9,NA
TGTGCCAGCCTAGGGGACTATAACACCGGGGAGCTGTTTTTT,CASLGDYNTGELFF,TRBD2,TRBJ2-2,TRBV10-3,NA
TGTGCCAGCCGACAGGGTCCCTATGGCTACACCTTC,CASRQGPYGYTF,TRBD1,TRBJ1-2,TRBV7-2,few
TGTGCCAGCAGCTTGGTGTCTAGCGGGGGCCCCGTTCCGCCCGAGCAGTACTTC,CASSLVSSGGPVPPEQYF,TRBD2,TRBJ2-7,TRBV5-4,few
TGTGCCTGGAGGGGAGGAGCCGCAGATACGCAGTATTTT,CAWRGGAADTQYF,NA,TRBJ2-3,TRBV30,NA
TGTGCCAGCAGTTCTCGTAGGGGGCGCGTTACCTACGAGCAGTACTTC,CASSSRRGRVTYEQYF,TRBD1,TRBJ2-7,TRBV6-5,few
TGTGCCAGCACAAGCGGGTCGCCTCCCTACGAGCAGTACTTC,CASTSGSPPYEQYF,NA,TRBJ2-7,TRBV28,NA
TGTGCCAGCAGCCCCCAGTTGGAGACCCAGTACTTC,CASSPQLETQYF,NA,TRBJ2-5,TRBV7-6,NA
TGTGCCTCAGCGAGTAAGGGAGCCTCCGAGCAGTTCTTC,CASASKGASEQFF,NA,TRBJ2-1,TRBV10-3,once
TGTGCCATCAGTGAGGGACATTATAGCAATCAGCCCCAGCATTTT,CAISEGHYSNQPQHF,NA,TRBJ1-5,TRBV10-3,once